This T cell receptor beta chain was recovered during a study of shared T cell receptors in the human thymus. Looked up from germline, CDR1 is MNHEY and CDR2 is SMNVEV (reference sequence). CDR3 length: 14 amino acids. Trimming stripped 6 bases from V and 4 bases from J, with 15 bases between. Some clones are missing from TCRdb's copy, which holds only in-frame ones; the method was immunoSEQ multiplex PCR. The top ten clones hold about 0.01% of a sample with hundreds of thousands of clones, roughly 90% of them seen once. The same sample was also studied in work on human thymus T cells. That source notes: The study used thymus tissue resected during corrective heart surgery. Related reports documented highly overlapping thymic repertoires among unrelated individuals.

The chain has TRBV27 and TRBJ1-1; tentative D call: TRBD1 (6 bases). The clonotype originates from a boy younger than two with a congenital heart defect. The sequenced sample consisted of thymocytes. The CDR3 loop reads CASRSGVSGTEAFF. CDR3 DNA sequence: TGTGCCAGCAGATCAGGGGTATCGGGCACTGAAGCTTTCTTT.